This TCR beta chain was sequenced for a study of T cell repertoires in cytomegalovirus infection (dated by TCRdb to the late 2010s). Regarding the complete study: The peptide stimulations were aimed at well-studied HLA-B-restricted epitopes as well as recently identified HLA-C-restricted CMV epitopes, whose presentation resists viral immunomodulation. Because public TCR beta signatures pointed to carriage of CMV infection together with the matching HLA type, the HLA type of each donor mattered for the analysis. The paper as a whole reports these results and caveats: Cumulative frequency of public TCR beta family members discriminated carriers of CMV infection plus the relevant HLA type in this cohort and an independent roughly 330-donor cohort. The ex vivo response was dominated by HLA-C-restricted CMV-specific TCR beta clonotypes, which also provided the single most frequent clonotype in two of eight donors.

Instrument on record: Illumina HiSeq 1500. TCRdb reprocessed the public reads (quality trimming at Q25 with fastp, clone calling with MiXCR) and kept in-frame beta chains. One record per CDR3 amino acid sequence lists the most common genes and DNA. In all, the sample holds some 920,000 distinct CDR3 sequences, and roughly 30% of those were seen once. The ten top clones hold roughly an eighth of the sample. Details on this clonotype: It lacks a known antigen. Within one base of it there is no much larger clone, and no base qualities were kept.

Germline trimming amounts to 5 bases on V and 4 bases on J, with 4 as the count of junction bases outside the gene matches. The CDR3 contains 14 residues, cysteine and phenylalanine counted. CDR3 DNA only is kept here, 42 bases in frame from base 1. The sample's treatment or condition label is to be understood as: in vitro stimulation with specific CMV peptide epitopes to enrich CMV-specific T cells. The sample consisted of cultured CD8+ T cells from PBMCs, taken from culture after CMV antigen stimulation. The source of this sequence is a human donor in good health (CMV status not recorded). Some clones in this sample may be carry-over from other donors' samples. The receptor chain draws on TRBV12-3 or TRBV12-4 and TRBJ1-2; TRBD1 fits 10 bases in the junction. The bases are TGTGCCAGCAGTGGGGGGACAGGGGTCTATGGCTACACCTTC. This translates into CASSGGTGVYGYTF.